This TCR beta chain was sequenced for a study of cytotoxic CD8 clonotypes in ibrutinib-treated CLL. For the study at large: Investigators reported 25 or so partial and 2 complete responses; after median around 63 months, about 15 patients remained remitted and about twelve progressed. General study points: T-cell clonality at baseline went above that of age-matched healthy donors and rose and fell with circulating CD8+ T-cell counts. Before falling back toward baseline at progression, clonality had risen at the time of ibrutinib response. Sample timing was unmatched between remission and later-progressing patients; lymph nodes unstudied.

From germline, CDR1 is SEHNR and CDR2 FQNEAQ (reference sequence). This CDR3 is 14 amino acids long. V was cut by 5 bases and J by 0 bases, with 11 bases left in between. The table came from immunoSEQ multiplex PCR; TCRdb's copy has only in-frame clones and leaves some out. Of 150,000 to 250,000 clones in the sample, approximately 68% were seen once. The sample holds one count of this clone. Its target is unknown. The chain uses TRBV7-9 and TRBJ2-7; D could derive from TRBD1 or TRBD2 (6 bases each). The starting material was PBMCs, obtained after 24 months of ibrutinib treatment. The receptor was isolated from a human donor with chronic lymphocytic leukemia. The CDR3 sequence: CASSPGDNSYEQYF. CDR3 in DNA: TGTGCCAGCAGCCCGGGGGACAACTCCTACGAGCAGTACTTC.